This record looks at one TCR beta chain sequence and its context. The antigen is undetermined. The data were obtained in a study of CD4 T cells in relation to SARS-CoV-2 and coronaviruses. General study points: Crossreactivity was assessed only for spike protein, not other viral proteins.

The unexposed donors gave CD4+ T cells in 2011-2018, prior to COVID-19. After nine to ten days of culture, CD4+ T cells were isolated. PBMCs were plated at two million per well in IL-2-containing medium. Trimming shortened V by 2 bases and J by 6 bases, and 10 bases separated the two germline ends. In germline, CDR1 is MGHDK, CDR2 SYGVNS. This CDR3 contains 13 residues. Clones were sequenced by immunoSEQ multiplex PCR, and TCRdb holds only the in-frame ones, with some missing. The repertoire consists of some 20,000 clones, with under 80% occurring once and the leading ten covering approximately 15%. The TCR sequence derives from a human donor in good health. The chain uses TRBV25-1 and TRBJ1-2, with D possibly matching TRBD1 (6 bases). The sequenced sample was CD4+ T cells from PBMCs, cultured in vitro. The CDR3 protein is CASSEAWGHGYTF. The CDR3 nucleotides read TGTGCCAGCAGTGAAGCCTGGGGGCATGGCTACACCTTC.